The 29 T cell receptor beta chains below all came from one sample that was sequenced in a study of blood T cell repertoires in COVID-19. Some clones are missing from TCRdb's copy, which holds only in-frame ones; the method was immunoSEQ multiplex PCR. The repertoire holds about 210,000 clones, with around 88% as singletons. The specimen was peripheral blood. The receptor source for this set is a man younger than 35 with active or convalescent COVID-19.

The gene calls are TRBV10-2 and TRBJ1-1; D remains unclear. Trimming removed 2 bases at V and 11 bases at J, with 18 bases between. The CDR3 is made up of 14 amino acids. Germline-derived CDR1 and CDR2 are WSHSY and SAAADI. Here the CDR3 DNA reads TGCGCCAGCAGTGAGGACCTTGAGGGAGCGGGGGCTTTCTTT. Its translation: CASSEDLEGAGAFF.

V is TRBV7-9 and J is TRBJ1-1; D is perhaps TRBD1 (6 bases). V dropped 5 bases and J dropped 1 base, with 17 bases sitting between them. CDR1 and CDR2 from the germline V gene are SEHNR and FQNEAQ (reference sequence). This CDR3 region has 16 residues. For the CDR3, the DNA is TGTGCCAGCAGCCCCCAAACCGGGACACGGAACACTGAAGCTTTCTTT. This sequence encodes CASSPQTGTRNTEAFF.

The V gene is TRBV28, the J gene TRBJ1-5; TRBD1 matches 8 bases. The CDR3 is 16 residues long. CDR1 is MDHEN and CDR2 is SYDVKM in the germline V gene. The V and J ends lost 2 bases and 7 bases, in that order; junction bases with no gene match: 10. The CDR3 is CASSLPSGQGRQPQHF. The CDR3 coding sequence is TGTGCCAGCAGTTTACCCTCCGGACAGGGCAGGCAGCCCCAGCATTTT.

This clone is a singleton in its sample. V is TRBV9 and J is TRBJ2-7, with 9 bases matching TRBD2. Germline V gene sequence: CDR1 SGDLS, CDR2 YYNGEE. V was clipped by 4 bases and J by 6 bases; unmatched bases: 14. This CDR3 is built from 16 residues. The CDR3 nucleotides read TGTGCCAGCAGCCCCCGCGGGGATAGCGGGAGTTCCGAGCAGTACTTC. Amino acid sequence: CASSPRGDSGSSEQYF. The full variable domain, completed using reference TRBV9 and TRBJ2-7, is DSGVTQTPKHLITATGQRVTLRCSPRSGDLSVYWYQQSLDQGLQFLIQYYNGEERAKGNILERFSAQQFPDLHSELNLSSLELGDSALYFCASSPRGDSGSSEQYFGPGTRLTVT.

The CDR3, as DNA: TGTGCCACCCAAAGGCGGCTAGCGGGGGACAATGAGCAGTTCTTC. Encoded protein: CATQRRLAGDNEQFF. V usage is TRBV19 and J usage is TRBJ2-1; 10 bases are a match to TRBD2. Germline lookup yields CDR1 LNHDA and CDR2 SQIVND (reference sequence). The V gene end was trimmed by 10 bases and the J gene end by 5 bases; junction bases not matched to a gene: 11. This CDR3 is 15 amino acids long.

This clone has just one count. CDR3 amino acids: CASSEAYEQYF. CDR3 sequence (DNA): TGCGCCAGCTCGGAGGCCTACGAGCAGTACTTC. The chain couples TRBV5-1 to TRBJ2-7, with a weak D call TRBD2 (5 bases). The germline V and J ends were trimmed by 7 bases and 2 bases, with 7 bases remaining between them. The CDR3 covers 11 residues. Per germline, CDR1 SGHRS and CDR2 YFSETQ.

The chain links TRBV6-5 to TRBJ2-5; the D gene is possibly TRBD2 (6 bases). The CDR3 totals 14 residues. V was pared by 8 bases and J by 5 bases, with 18 bases between. The V gene's germline CDR1 is MNHEY and CDR2 SVGAGI. DNA of the CDR3: TGTGCCAGCGCGGGAATTAGGGGTTGGGAGACCCAGTACTTC. It codes for CASAGIRGWETQYF.

The chain has TRBV7-9 and TRBJ1-5; 7 nucleotides align to TRBD1. V shed 3 bases and J 0 bases; nucleotides not matched to a gene: 2. Germline CDR1 is SEHNR and CDR2 is FQNEAQ (reference sequence). This CDR3 is 15 amino acids long. The CDR3, as DNA: TGTGCCAGCAGCTTGACAGGGAATAGCAATCAGCCCCAGCATTTT. Its protein product is CASSLTGNSNQPQHF.

This chain uses TRBV9 with TRBJ1-4, with TRBD1 matching 10 bases. Germline V gene sequence: CDR1 SGDLS, CDR2 YYNGEE. This CDR3 is built from 17 residues. V shed 3 bases, J shed 6 bases, and the junction held 11 bases outside the gene matches. The DNA of the CDR3 is TGTGCCAGCAGCGCACGACAGGGGGCAGGTCTGGATGAAAAACTGTTTTTT. It yields the protein CASSARQGAGLDEKLFF.

The chain recombines TRBV10-2 with TRBJ1-2; the D gene is possibly TRBD1 (5 bases). The CDR3 is 12 residues long. The germline V gene has CDR1 WSHSY and CDR2 SAAADI. V lost 8 bases to trimming and J lost 8 bases, with 15 bases between them. CDR3 DNA: TGCGCCAGCGGTAGGAGGGGCGCAGGCTACACCTTC. As protein: CASGRRGAGYTF.

V is TRBV9 and J is TRBJ2-1; weak D call: TRBD2 (5 bases). Trimming took off 0 bases at V and 2 bases at J, with 9 bases between the two ends. The CDR3 covers 15 residues. Germline V gene data show CDR1 as SGDLS and CDR2 as YYNGEE. The CDR3 region is CASSVGAAPYNEQFF. The CDR3 DNA reads TGTGCCAGCAGCGTAGGAGCGGCCCCCTACAATGAGCAGTTCTTC.

The chain joins TRBV5-6 to TRBJ1-3; D ambiguous. Between the trimmed V and J ends, which lost 5 bases and 2 bases, there was a span of 11 bases. The CDR3 runs to 14 residues. Germline loops: CDR1 SGHDT, CDR2 YYEEEE. CDR3 bases: TGTGCCAGCAGTACATTCGAACCTGGAAACACCATATATTTT. Translating it yields CASSTFEPGNTIYF.

The rearrangement links TRBV7-3 to TRBJ2-2; 10 nucleotides align to TRBD1. Germline assignment: CDR1 SGHTA and CDR2 FQGTGA. With V trimmed by 1 base and J by 4 bases, 12 bases remained unmatched. There are 19 residues in the CDR3. The CDR3 here is CASSLRPSGQGPPTGELFF. CDR3 nucleotide sequence: TGTGCCAGCAGCTTAAGACCGTCGGGACAGGGGCCTCCCACCGGGGAGCTGTTTTTT.

V is TRBV27 and J is TRBJ2-7; TRBD1 might be the D (5 bases). Germline CDR1 MNHEY, CDR2 SMNVEV (reference sequence). Trimming shortened V by 2 bases and J by 3 bases, and 17 bases separated the two germline ends. CDR3 size: 16 residues. CDR3 nucleotide sequence: TGTGCCAGCAGTTTACTAAGGGGAACTGGGCACTACGAGCAGTACTTC. This codes for CASSLLRGTGHYEQYF.

The chain employs TRBV6-6 and TRBJ2-1, with 11 bases identical to TRBD1. After removal of 6 bases from V and 5 bases from J, the junction contained 9 bases not matched to a gene. Germline lookup yields CDR1 MNHNY and CDR2 SVGAGI (reference sequence). The CDR3 loop spans 16 amino acids. CDR3 coding DNA: TGTGCCAGCAGAACCTCCGGGACAGGGGGTAACAATGAGCAGTTCTTC. Its protein product is CASRTSGTGGNNEQFF.

The V gene is TRBV11-2, the J gene TRBJ1-1, with TRBD1 identical over 10 bases. The CDR3 totals 15 residues. V lost 5 bases to trimming and J lost 4 bases; unmatched junction nucleotides: 7. CDR1 and CDR2 from the germline V gene are SGHAT and FQNNGV. CDR3 DNA: TGTGCCAGCAGCACGCGGACAGGGGGAGTCACTGAAGCTTTCTTT. Its protein product is CASSTRTGGVTEAFF.

This chain uses TRBV6-6 with TRBJ1-1; D is unresolved. The CDR3 is made up of 14 amino acids. Germline loops: CDR1 MNHNY, CDR2 SVGAGI (reference sequence). Trimming took 6 bases from V and 0 from J, leaving 11 bases between them. CDR3 DNA: TGTGCCAGCAGCCCGGGTACGATGAACACTGAAGCTTTCTTT. It is translated as CASSPGTMNTEAFF.

To note about this clone: A far larger clone is off by one base, so a read error is likely. The V call is TRBV28, the J call TRBJ2-1; possible D gene TRBD1, 6 bases. The CDR3 is 14 residues long. Germline V gene data show CDR1 as MDHEN and CDR2 as SYDVKM. The V end lost 5 bases, the J end lost 0 bases, and 8 bases lay between the germline ends. CDR3 residues: CASSKDSSYNEQFF. Written as DNA, the CDR3 is TGTGCCAGCAGTAAGGACAGCTCCTACAATGAGCAGTTCTTC.

V usage is TRBV9 and J usage is TRBJ2-2; TRBD2 matches 8 bases. V shed 0 bases and J 5 bases; nucleotides not matched to a gene: 3. The CDR3 runs to 15 residues. Germline V CDR1 and CDR2: SGDLS, YYNGEE. CDR3: CASSVVSSGTGELFF. In DNA form, the CDR3 reads TGTGCCAGCAGCGTAGTCTCTAGCGGGACCGGGGAGCTGTTTTTT.

This clone has just one count. The genes are TRBV6-5 and TRBJ1-5, with D hard to call. The germline V and J ends were trimmed by 8 bases and 3 bases, with 11 bases remaining between them. The length of the CDR3 is 13 residues. The germline gives CDR1 MNHEY, CDR2 SVGAGI. The CDR3 loop reads CASLDSHNQPQHF. The CDR3 DNA follows: TGTGCCAGCCTTGACTCACACAATCAGCCCCAGCATTTT.

The CDR3 sequence: CASSQGGDEQYF. CDR3 sequence (DNA): TGCGCCAGCAGCCAAGGGGGCGACGAGCAGTACTTC. The chain uses TRBV4-3 and TRBJ2-7, with D perhaps TRBD1 (5 bases). Between the trimmed V and J ends, which lost 1 base and 5 bases, there was a span of 6 bases. The germline V gene encodes CDR1 LGHNA and CDR2 YSLEER. The CDR3 sequence is 12 residues long.

The rearrangement joins TRBV6-5 to TRBJ2-3; D gene ambiguous. From germline, CDR1 is MNHEY and CDR2 SVGAGI. Trimming took 0 bases from V and 2 from J, leaving 9 bases between them. The CDR3 spans 15 residues. CDR3 region: CASSYSPRNTDTQYF. CDR3 bases: TGTGCCAGCAGTTACTCGCCGCGAAACACAGATACGCAGTATTTT.

In this sample, this clone turned up once. The V and J genes are TRBV7-9 and TRBJ2-7; 13 nucleotides agree with TRBD2. The germline CDR1 and CDR2 sequences are SEHNR and FQNEAQ (reference sequence). There are 16 residues in the CDR3. With V trimmed by 5 bases and J by 1 base, 5 bases remained unmatched. The CDR3 DNA sequence: TGTGCCAGCAGCCGGGGGACTAGCGGGGCTTCCTACGAGCAGTACTTC. It specifies CASSRGTSGASYEQYF.

The gene calls are TRBV15 and TRBJ2-1, with D perhaps TRBD2 (6 bases). The CDR3 length is 14 residues. CDR1 is LNHNV, CDR2 YYDKDF, per germline (reference sequence). The V end lost 8 bases, the J end lost 2 bases, and 13 bases lay between the germline ends. CDR3 in DNA: TGTGCCACCGTCCGGGAGAACGCCTACAATGAGCAGTTCTTC. It specifies CATVRENAYNEQFF.

The V gene is TRBV5-1, the J gene TRBJ1-2; no firm D call. V was shortened by 0 bases and J by 3 bases, with 6 bases between the two germline ends. Germline V gene lookup returns CDR1 SGHRS and CDR2 YFSETQ. The CDR3 contains 13 residues. This chain's CDR3 is CASSLDGDYGYTF. The CDR3 DNA sequence: TGCGCCAGCAGCTTGGATGGAGACTATGGCTACACCTTC. The variable domain in full, with the rest retrieved from reference TRBV5-1 and TRBJ1-2, is KAGVTQTPRYLIKTRGQQVTLSCSPISGHRSVSWYQQTPGQGLQFLFEYFSETQRNKGNFPGRFSGRQFSNSRSEMNVSTLELGDSALYLCASSLDGDYGYTFGSGTRLTVV.

The CDR3 sequence: CASSLASGVNSPLHF. CDR3 nucleotide sequence: TGTGCCAGCAGCTTAGCATCAGGGGTCAATTCACCCCTCCACTTT. The chain employs TRBV7-9 and TRBJ1-6; TRBD1 is a possible D gene (6 bases). CDR3 length: 15 residues. V gave up 0 bases and J gave up 7 bases, with 10 bases separating them. Germline CDR1 reads SEHNR; CDR2 reads FQNEAQ (reference sequence).

This clone was found many times. This chain joins TRBV30 and TRBJ1-1; D is unclear. The germline V gene has CDR1 GTSNPN and CDR2 SVGIG (reference sequence). The CDR3 runs to 13 residues. V was trimmed by 0 bases and J by 1 base, leaving 6 bases between them. CDR3 region: CAWSVHTNTEAFF. DNA of the CDR3: TGTGCCTGGAGTGTACACACGAACACTGAAGCTTTCTTT.

This chain connects TRBV20-1 to TRBJ2-3; 10 bases map to TRBD2. CDR1 is DFQATT, CDR2 SNEGSKA, per germline (reference sequence). V was pared by 3 bases and J by 4 bases, with 10 bases of the junction left unmatched. The CDR3 runs 16 residues. The CDR3 here is CSASKAGGPTADTQYF. CDR3 DNA sequence: TGCAGTGCTAGTAAAGCGGGAGGGCCGACGGCAGATACGCAGTATTTT.

This chain joins TRBV7-3 and TRBJ2-3; TRBD2 matches at 9 bases. Germline V gene lookup returns CDR1 SGHTA and CDR2 FQGTGA. The CDR3 is made up of 17 amino acids. With V trimmed by 0 bases and J by 5 bases, 9 bases remained unmatched. The CDR3 here is CASSLTLASGTGDTQYF. Here the CDR3 DNA reads TGTGCCAGCAGCTTAACGTTGGCTAGCGGGACGGGAGATACGCAGTATTTT.